A selection of T cell receptor beta chains follows, all from one sample in a study of cytomegalovirus exposure and HLA in healthy donors. Data came from immunoSEQ multiplex PCR; TCRdb stores just in-frame clones and leaves some out. The data show under 65,000 clones, and the top ten clones hold approximately 6.8%. Sequencing was carried out using PBMCs. The receptor source for this set is a woman between 40 and 50 years old in good health and CMV-seronegative. Each CDR3 is given with its conserved first and last residue.

>TRBV18
CASSPQRGLEETQYF
>TRBV4-3
CASSQRSGKNEQYF
>TRBV5-1
CASSSRAAEQFF
>TRBV30
CAWSQDRDEKLFF
>TRBV6-6
CASSYVGTSGETQYF
>TRBV18
CASSPSTGAGNTIYF
>TRBV15
CATSGNQGVRAETQYF
>TRBV7-6
CASSLLAGANVLTF
>TRBV10-3
CAISGTGLAEGETQYF
>TRBV6-1
CASSEAGGASYEQYF
>TRBV14
CASRRAGGGSPLHF
>TRBV28
CASSFALEGADEQYF
>TRBV18
CASSPDSDANYGYTF
>TRBV5-1
CASSLEGVGQPQHF
>TRBV5-1
CASSFEAGSGELFF
>TRBV7-6
CASSPRGTSGSYEQYF
>TRBV19
CASTGTGGFGNEQFF
>TRBV27
CASSPRGYRGSEQYF
>TRBV7-2
CASSSSFSGQESGYTF
>TRBV20-1
CSAPGGEKLFF
>TRBV2
CASSAGNYGYTF
>TRBV18
CASSFGTSASSYEQYF
>TRBV12-5
CASGPNPTDAQYF
>TRBV7-7
CASSATGEYGDTQYF
>TRBV19
CASSISGGNQPQHF
>TRBV6-5
CASSWGGVSYEQYF
>TRBV6-5
CASSFDRRGYEQYF
>TRBV7-3
CASSLAGTSGTGAYEQYF
>TRBV6-5
CASSSSGGGVTGELFF
>TRBV14
CASSQDQDKPDTQYF
>TRBV19
CASNQDGTTRTKQFF
>TRBV29-1
CSVLGEKTSGQTDTQYF
>TRBV7-2
CASSLAGGPHEQFF
>TRBV30
CAWSVRGSSYNEQFF
>TRBV7-9
CASSFLTDRGRSNEKLFF